This TCR beta chain was found in a study of OX40 agonist ivuxolimab in advanced cancers. About the investigation overall: Ivuxolimab, which targeted the costimulatory receptor OX40 (CD134), was an agonistic, fully human IgG2 monoclonal antibody. The paper covers the monotherapy dose-escalation part of the phase I ivuxolimab trial, which included N of about 50 patients. Prior anti-PD-1, anti-PD-L1 or anti-CTLA-4 therapy was permitted, and checkpoint inhibitors had been received by 40% to 50% of dose-escalation patients. Intravenous ivuxolimab was administered to patients every 2 weeks at six dose levels: 0.01, 0.1, 0.3, 1.5, 3 and 10 mg/kg. Of the 50 or so patients in dose escalation, some 19 had hepatocellular carcinoma, roughly 15 had melanoma, 9 had renal cell carcinoma and 9 had head and neck cancer. Peripheral TCRbeta sequencing was intended to test whether TCR sequence diversity was altered and clonal T-cell expansion was caused by ivuxolimab. A male proportion of around 81% and a mean age of around 60 years, ranging from 23 to 79, were recorded for the dose-escalation cohort. Three dose-escalation patients achieved partial responses, one with hepatocellular carcinoma and two with cutaneous melanoma.

Genomic DNA was isolated from the sorted cells so that the TCRbeta CDR3 region could be sequenced. TCRbeta CDR3 regions were sequenced using the immunoSEQ Assay. The table was pulled from immuneACCESS by TCRdb, which kept in-frame rearrangements only. Such tables lose some clones; where checked, under half of the loss comes from unresolved V genes, and the rest has no known cause. For this sample there are 50,000 to 65,000 clones; about 81% appear just once. Approximately 0.62% of the sample is in the top ten clones. V loses 2 bases of germline sequence and J loses 2 bases, and the interval between the two ends is 10 bases. The CDR3 measures 14 amino acids from cysteine to phenylalanine. The CDR3 DNA has 42 bases and is translated from base 1. CDR1 and CDR2, looked up from the germline V gene (reference sequence), are LNHDA and SQIVND. The trial excluded patients who had a history of autoimmune disease or who were on systemic immunosuppression. Peripheral blood for TCR sequencing was collected from all dose cohorts at baseline, on cycle 4 day 1, and on cycle 7 day 1. Samples came from an open-label, multicenter, first-in-human phase I dose-escalation trial of ivuxolimab. Adults with locally advanced or metastatic melanoma, renal cell carcinoma, hepatocellular carcinoma or head and neck squamous cell carcinoma were enrolled in the trial. Before TCR sequencing, CD4+ T cells and CD8+ T cells were sorted from peripheral blood as separate populations.

This clone has just a few counts. The antigen it recognizes is unknown. The record has no base qualities; no much larger clone is one base away. What the study reported, not specific to this receptor: Which antigens the clonally expanded peripheral T cells were specific for was not determined. Clonal expansion of both CD4+ and CD8+ blood T cells was observed from baseline to week 6 at doses 0.1 to 3.0 mg/kg. In partial responders in the 0.1-3.0 mg/kg groups, normalized peripheral clonal expansion was found to be among the lowest, especially among CD8+ T cells. After ivuxolimab, more expanded clones were found on average in CD8+ T cells than in CD4+ T cells. Low levels of normalized T-cell clonal expansion were also seen in some nonresponding patients.

The sequences come from CD4+ or CD8+ T cells sorted from blood, collected in a trial of the OX40 agonist ivuxolimab. This TCR was recovered from an adult with an advanced solid tumor such as melanoma, head and neck, liver or kidney cancer. The V and J segments used are TRBV19 and TRBJ2-7; the D segment cannot be called with confidence. In nucleotides, the sequence is TGTGCCAGTAGTATAAACGGCCGAGCCTACGAGCAGTACTTC. Its coded protein is CASSINGRAYEQYF.